These 7 T cell receptor beta chains originate from one sample sequenced in a study of metastatic and nonmetastatic thyroid tumors. TCRdb reprocessed the PCR reads via MiXCR. The repertoire holds 21,000 or so clones, with 28% as singletons. None of the patients had undergone any treatment ahead of thyroid surgery. Sequenced input: tumor tissue. These receptors came from a male donor with papillary thyroid cancer or a benign thyroid nodule (not recorded which). Some clones in this sample may be carry-over from other donors' samples.

Within the sample, this clone is medium-sized. This same CDR3 is encoded by further DNA sequences in the sample. V and J are TRBV6-1 and TRBJ2-1; 9 positions match TRBD2. The CDR3 consists of 15 residues. The V gene's germline CDR1 is MNHNS and CDR2 SASEGT. V lost 6 bases, J lost 4 bases, and 7 bases stayed unmatched. CDR3 DNA: TGTGCCAGCAGATTCAGCGGGAGGAGGTACAATGAGCAGTTCTTC. Amino acid sequence: CASRFSGRRYNEQFF.

The chain couples TRBV3-1 to TRBJ2-3; the match to TRBD2 covers 8 bases. With 5 bases clipped from V and 4 bases from J, the junction kept 2 bases outside the gene matches. This CDR3 spans 13 amino acids. Per the germline V gene, CDR1 is LGHDT and CDR2 is YNNKEL (reference sequence). CDR3 amino acids: CASSGGLADTQYF. CDR3 bases: TGTGCCAGCAGCGGGGGACTAGCAGATACGCAGTATTTT.

This clone was picked up a small number of times. This chain uses TRBV12-3 or TRBV12-4 with TRBJ1-5; D is uncertain. CDR3 size: 13 residues. Trimming pared 2 bases from V and 6 bases from J, leaving 8 bases between. The CDR3 loop is CASSLMRGQPQHF. CDR3 coding DNA: TGTGCCAGCAGTTTAATGCGAGGTCAGCCCCAGCATTTT.

This clone was observed a handful of times. The rearrangement links TRBV12-3 or TRBV12-4 to TRBJ2-3, with 10 nucleotides matching TRBD1. The V segment lost 3 bases and the J segment 1 base; nucleotides outside the gene matches: 1. CDR3 length: 15 amino acids. In nucleotides, the CDR3 is TGTGCCAGCAGTTTTGACAGGGGGCGCACAGATACGCAGTATTTT. Translating it yields CASSFDRGRTDTQYF.

This clone was detected ten times or more. Other DNA sequences in this sample translate to the same CDR3. The V and J genes are TRBV4-1 and TRBJ2-1; 7 bases agree with TRBD2. The CDR3 length is 15 residues. With V trimmed by 6 bases and J by 0 bases, 5 bases remained unmatched. Germline V gene sequence: CDR1 MGHRA, CDR2 YSYEKL. CDR3 amino acids: CASRGGGSSYNEQFF. The CDR3 coding sequence is TGCGCCAGCAGGGGGGGGGGGAGCTCCTACAATGAGCAGTTCTTC.

About this clone itself: A read error may be the cause here, since a much bigger clone is one base away. The chain has TRBV20-1 and TRBJ1-4, with D possibly being TRBD1 (5 bases). CDR1 and CDR2 (germline): DFQATT, SNEGSKA (reference sequence). This CDR3 is 14 amino acids long. Trimming took 6 bases from V and 4 from J, leaving 15 bases between them. Here the CDR3 reads CSAAKWGGNEKLFF. The CDR3 DNA reads as TGCAGTGCGGCGAAGTGGGGGGGTAATGAAAAACTGTTTTTT.

This clone was found a few times. The V gene is TRBV6-1, the J gene TRBJ2-7; D remains ambiguous. Trimming stripped 3 bases from V and 3 bases from J, with 15 bases between. The CDR3 length is 15 residues. Germline values: CDR1 MNHNS, CDR2 SASEGT. The CDR3 region is CASSDPWQWLYEQYF. CDR3 DNA sequence: TGTGCCAGCAGTGACCCTTGGCAGTGGCTCTACGAGCAGTACTTC.